A single sample gave rise to the 17 T cell receptor beta chains below, sequenced in a study of T-cell reconstitution after alpha-beta-depleted transplantation in children. Unique molecular identifiers were incorporated into the prepared TCRbeta library. TCRdb called the PCR reads again in MiXCR, with one record for every CDR3 protein. The sample contains approximately 400,000 distinct CDR3 sequences, 11% of which appear only once. Sequencing was performed on PBMCs from the stem cell graft donor, taken from the stem cell graft. The receptor set was obtained from a human donor who donated a stem cell graft to a child with acute myeloid leukemia.

The V call is TRBV20-1, the J call TRBJ2-1; D is perhaps TRBD1 (6 bases). Germline V gene sequence: CDR1 DFQATT, CDR2 SNEGSKA (reference sequence). Trimming stripped 2 bases from V and 8 bases from J, with 13 bases between. This CDR3 is 13 amino acids long. CDR3 loop: CSARTQGYDEQFF. CDR3 DNA sequence: TGCAGTGCTAGAACGCAGGGGTACGATGAGCAGTTCTTC.

This clonotype was seen a handful of times. The chain recombines TRBV18 with TRBJ1-1; D is ambiguous. The CDR3 consists of 14 residues. V was cut by 1 base and J by 3 bases, with 9 bases left in between. Germline CDR1 KGHSH, CDR2 LQKENI. The CDR3 reads CASSPLRRYTEAFF. The CDR3 DNA reads as TGTGCCAGCTCACCACTTCGGAGATACACTGAAGCTTTCTTT.

This clonotype has at least ten counts. The rearrangement links TRBV27 to TRBJ2-1; weak D call: TRBD1 (6 bases). CDR1 is MNHEY and CDR2 is SMNVEV in the germline V gene (reference sequence). This CDR3 contains 11 residues. The germline V and J ends were trimmed by 6 bases and 12 bases, with 12 bases remaining between them. This CDR3 is CASRWGLVQFF. CDR3 in DNA: TGTGCCAGCAGGTGGGGGCTGGTGCAGTTCTTC.

This sequence joins TRBV12-3 or TRBV12-4 and TRBJ2-7, with D perhaps matching TRBD1 (6 bases). This CDR3 is built from 13 residues. V lost 6 bases and J 6 bases, leaving 15 bases between the germline ends. The DNA of the CDR3 is TGTGCCAGCAGCGAAACAGGGTCGGGCGAGCAGTACGTC. Amino acid sequence: CASSETGSGEQYV.

The chain has TRBV7-2 and TRBJ2-5; maybe TRBD1 (6 bases). V was trimmed by 6 bases and J by 5 bases, leaving 19 bases between them. CDR1 is SGHTA and CDR2 is FQGNSA in the germline V gene. The CDR3 contains 15 residues. The CDR3 nucleotides read TGTGCCAGCAGTCAACAGGGATCGGGGAAGGAGACCCAGTACTTC. Residues: CASSQQGSGKETQYF.

In its sample, this clonotype was seen a few times. J is TRBJ1-4 and V is TRBV7-2; TRBD1 might be the D (6 bases). The CDR3 is made up of 12 amino acids. The V and J ends lost 4 bases and 11 bases respectively, with 11 bases between them. The germline gives CDR1 SGHTA, CDR2 FQGNSA. The CDR3 coding sequence is TGTGCCAGCAGCTCGGACAGACGCAAACTGTTTTTT. This codes for CASSSDRRKLFF.

This sequence joins TRBV6-1 and TRBJ2-2; tentative D call: TRBD1 (5 bases). Trimming stripped 6 bases from V and 6 bases from J, with 17 bases between. The CDR3 is 15 amino acids. CDR1 MNHNS and CDR2 SASEGT come from the germline V gene. The CDR3 protein is CASRRNRQQPGELFF. The CDR3 nucleotides read TGTGCCAGCAGGAGAAACCGACAGCAACCCGGGGAGCTGTTTTTT.

This clonotype was recorded at least ten times. The CDR3 spells CASSLGPTQGADTQYF. DNA of the CDR3: TGTGCCAGCAGCTTAGGCCCTACACAGGGGGCAGATACGCAGTATTTT. The chain combines TRBV11-2 with TRBJ2-3, with 8 bases matching TRBD1. V shed 1 base and J 4 bases; nucleotides not matched to a gene: 7. This CDR3 is 16 amino acids long. Germline V gene data show CDR1 as SGHAT and CDR2 as FQNNGV.

This clonotype came up many times. The CDR3 protein is CASSLWGEETQYF. As DNA, the CDR3 is TGTGCCAGCAGCTTGTGGGGTGAGGAGACCCAGTACTTC. J is TRBJ2-5 and V is TRBV5-6, with unresolved D. The V and J ends lost 1 base and 5 bases respectively, with 9 bases between them. CDR3 length: 13 amino acids. Germline V gives CDR1 SGHDT, CDR2 YYEEEE.

The chain joins TRBV19 to TRBJ2-1; TRBD1 might be the D (6 bases). This CDR3 contains 12 residues. Trimming shortened V by 6 bases and J by 15 bases, and 18 bases separated the two germline ends. Germline loops: CDR1 LNHDA, CDR2 SQIVND (reference sequence). CDR3 loop: CASSLDGTPGFF. CDR3 sequence (DNA): TGTGCCAGTAGCCTAGACGGGACACCCGGGTTCTTC.

This clonotype was picked up a small number of times. The chain uses TRBV5-5 and TRBJ1-2; 9 nucleotides line up with TRBD1. CDR1 is SGHKS, CDR2 YYEKEE, per germline (reference sequence). The junction had 2 bases not matched to a gene; V was cut back by 0 bases and J by 2 bases. This CDR3 contains 15 residues. CDR3 protein: CASSLEGQGNYGYTF. The CDR3 DNA reads as TGTGCCAGCAGCTTGGAGGGACAGGGCAACTATGGCTACACCTTC.

This clonotype came up a few times. The chain employs TRBV6-5 and TRBJ1-4; D is uncertain. Germline CDR1 and CDR2: MNHEY and SVGAGI. V lost 4 bases, J lost 0 bases, and 9 bases lay in between. The CDR3 covers 15 residues. Here the CDR3 DNA reads TGTGCCAGCAGTTCCTTCGGGGCAACTAATGAAAAACTGTTTTTT. Translated: CASSSFGATNEKLFF.

The gene calls are TRBV30 and TRBJ2-3, with D perhaps matching TRBD2 (7 bases). V lost 5 bases, J lost 8 bases, and 11 bases lay in between. The CDR3 totals 11 residues. Germline V gene sequence: CDR1 GTSNPN, CDR2 SVGIG (reference sequence). CDR3 bases: TGTGCCTGGGGGGGGGCGCGTACGCAGTATTTT. Translated: CAWGGARTQYF.

In its sample, this clonotype was seen many times. The rearrangement uses TRBV5-1 and TRBJ2-7, with D tentatively TRBD1 or TRBD2 (5 bases each). Per the germline V gene, CDR1 is SGHRS and CDR2 is YFSETQ. The CDR3 covers 14 residues. Trimming left V 1 base short and J 7 bases short, with 15 bases between. In DNA, the CDR3 is TGCGCCAGCAGCTTGTTGGACACCCGGGGTGAGCAGTACTTC. Protein: CASSLLDTRGEQYF.

About this clonotype: Mismatch with germline at one junction end may stem from a read error. The gene calls are TRBV12-3 or TRBV12-4 and TRBJ2-1; TRBD2 is a possible D gene (5 bases). This CDR3 has 13 amino acids. The CDR3 spells CASSRGSSNEQFF. DNA of the CDR3: TGTGCCAGCAGCCGAGGGTCCTCCAATGAGCAGTTCTTC.

In its sample, this clonotype was seen a few times. The chain joins TRBV6-5 to TRBJ1-4; maybe TRBD1 (5 bases). V lost 2 bases and J lost 0, with 10 bases in between. The CDR3 covers 16 residues. The germline V gene encodes CDR1 MNHEY and CDR2 SVGAGI. The CDR3 bases are TGTGCCAGCAGTTACGGGACGGTTGCAACTAATGAAAAACTGTTTTTT. It yields the protein CASSYGTVATNEKLFF.

This rearrangement joins TRBV6-1 to TRBJ2-5, with 8 bases fitting TRBD1. Germline CDR1 is MNHNS and CDR2 is SASEGT. The trim removed 6 bases at V and 4 bases at J, leaving 4 bases unmatched. This CDR3 contains 13 residues. The CDR3 spells CASRIGQGETQYF. The CDR3 DNA sequence: TGTGCCAGCAGAATTGGACAGGGAGAGACCCAGTACTTC.